This note documents a single T cell receptor beta chain sequence. Its cognate antigen has yet to be identified. Per-base quality was not reported, and no clone a single base away is much larger than it. The data were taken from a study of the immune and genomic landscape of osteosarcoma (dated by TCRdb to about 2020). Regarding the research as a whole: The overall cohort was composed of about 45 pediatric and adult patients with high-grade osteosarcoma, and a median age at diagnosis of about 25 years (range 5-81) was recorded. The osteosarcoma immunogenomic landscape was characterized by integrating TCR sequencing results with transcriptome, protein array and immunostaining data. Each of a few patients provided two samples from the same tumor site. In the overall cohort, over 50% of patients were male, and localized disease at diagnosis was presented by 75% to 80% of patients. The cohort was enriched for poor-risk disease, with 73% showing unfavorable pathologic response to standard therapy and approximately 66% deceased. To define immunogenic potential, the study profiled osteosarcoma specimens using whole genome, RNA and T-cell receptor sequencing along with immunohistochemistry and reverse phase protein arrays. An explanation for the limited clinical activity of immune checkpoint inhibitors in osteosarcoma was sought in the study. Broad study findings and their caveats: TCR productive clonality was greater in the immune-hot C3 cluster than in the cold C1 cluster, although TCR productive clonality remained low overall. Because osteosarcoma is rare and all possible samples were collected, sample size was not determined by any statistical method. Alongside the frozen tumor specimens, matched blood was collected from only two patients. Rather than matched normal tissue, external data from normal skin and healthy peripheral blood provided the clonality benchmarks. Productive TCR clonality was found to be low overall, with an average of 0.09 and a maximum of 0.3, which suggested limited T-cell clonal expansion. In five cases, the repertoire was dominated by a single hyperexpanded clone, and fewer than 100 T-cell clonotypes were detected in all five cases.

Post-treatment primary, local recurrence and metastasis tumors from poor-prognosis patients were used as specimens. TCR beta chain CDR3 regions were immunosequenced using the ImmunoSEQ Assay (Adaptive Biotechnologies). In the paper's pipeline: TCRB rearrangements, read counts, read proportions and gene usage were exported through the ImmunoSEQ Analyzer platform. T-cell clonality was calculated from productive rearrangements as 1 minus Pielou's evenness. Clonal space homeostasis binned clonotypes as rare, small, medium, large or hyperexpanded (0.01 to 1 of the repertoire). TCR productive clonality was compared across immune clusters C1, C2 and C3 using the Wilcoxon rank sum test. TCRdb carries this immuneACCESS record with in-frame sequences only. Its versions omit some clonotypes, under half of them owing to an unresolved V gene in the studies checked, with the rest unexplained. The V and J calls and clone size come from that table; D and trimming were worked out from the DNA. For this sample the table gives roughly 9,800 clones, of which over 55% were detected only once. Of the sample, more than 15% falls within the top ten clones.

The CDR3, from cysteine to phenylalanine, totals 14 residues. The kept DNA is CDR3 alone, 42 bases in frame from the first base. The V and J ends are trimmed by 0 bases and 2 bases, leaving 5 bases between them. As encoded in the germline V gene, CDR1 is KGHSY while CDR2 is FQNENV. Sequenced input: osteosarcoma tumor tissue from the lung. The sequence is built from TRBV16 and TRBJ1-3; there is no confident call for the D gene. This TCR was recovered from a human donor with osteosarcoma. In nucleotides, the sequence is TGTGCCAGCAGCCAATCTGAGACTGGAAACACCATATATTTT. Translated, it gives CASSQSETGNTIYF.